The clone carrying this TCR beta chain was counted a few times. Patients of the Seattle cohort, enrolled during active infection, were followed longitudinally. This CDR3 region has 15 residues. Looked up from germline, CDR1 is SGDLS and CDR2 is YYNGEE. Losses at the gene ends were 3 bases for V and 6 bases for J; bases not matched to a gene: 9. As processed by the authors: The authors estimated nucleated cell counts from reference gene primer amplification. Only in-frame clones appear in the TCRdb table, and some are missing; sequencing was by immunoSEQ multiplex PCR. That table supplies the V and J calls and clone size; D and trimming were determined from the DNA. The table includes a few hundred thousand clones, about nine tenths detected once. The data stem from a study of blood T cell repertoires in COVID-19. About the study: From the United States, Italy and Spain came samples of acute and convalescent COVID-19. Nucleic acid was either cDNA or gDNA, and it came from T cells, B-cell-depleted T cells, or PBMCs.

The sequencing sample was made of peripheral blood. The TCR originated in a person under 35 with COVID-19, enrolled during active disease. This chain joins TRBV9 and TRBJ2-3, with TRBD2 matching 8 bases. The CDR3 loop is CASSEWTSNRDTQYF. The CDR3 nucleotides are TGTGCCAGCAGCGAATGGACTAGCAACAGGGATACGCAGTATTTT.